The 5 T cell receptor beta chains given below trace back to one sample, sequenced in a study of cytomegalovirus exposure and HLA in healthy donors (dated by TCRdb to the late 2010s). Libraries came from the immunoSEQ multiplex PCR assay. The table was pulled from immuneACCESS by TCRdb, which kept in-frame rearrangements only. Such tables lose some clones; where checked, under half of the loss comes from unresolved V genes, and the rest has no known cause. For this sample the table gives 150,000 to 200,000 clones, of which 84% were detected only once. About 7% of the sample is held by the ten biggest clonotypes. The sample comprised PBMCs. These receptors originate from a man younger than 35 in good health and CMV-seropositive.

The chain employs TRBV5-1 and TRBJ2-3, with 10 bases lining up with TRBD2. CDR3 length: 15 amino acids. The J segment lost 1 base and the V segment lost 4 bases, leaving 3 bases of the junction unmatched. CDR1 is SGHRS, CDR2 YFSETQ, per germline. CDR3 sequence reads: CASSPSGGRTDTQYF. CDR3 in DNA: TGCGCCAGCAGCCCTAGCGGGGGACGCACAGATACGCAGTATTTT.

This clone was observed once. The J gene is TRBJ2-1, the V gene TRBV7-3, with 11 bases fitting TRBD1. The CDR3 runs to 14 residues. The germline V gene encodes CDR1 SGHTA and CDR2 FQGTGA. Losses at the gene ends were 5 bases for V and 9 bases for J; bases not matched to a gene: 6. CDR3 in amino acids: CASSAAGTGGEQFF. In nucleotides, the CDR3 is TGTGCCAGCAGCGCAGCCGGGACAGGGGGTGAGCAGTTCTTC.

The chain uses TRBV7-9 and TRBJ2-7; possible D gene TRBD2, 5 bases. This CDR3 contains 15 residues. Per the germline V gene, CDR1 is SEHNR and CDR2 is FQNEAQ (reference sequence). V lost 2 bases and J lost 5, with 16 bases in between. The CDR3 nucleotides read TGTGCCAGCAGCTTATTGCGGGCCGGGGTAGACGAGCAGTACTTC. It is translated as CASSLLRAGVDEQYF.

The CDR3 DNA follows: TGTGCCAGCAGTTTAAAATGGGGGCAGGCCCAGGACGAGCAGTACTTC. Translation: CASSLKWGQAQDEQYF. V and J are TRBV27 and TRBJ2-7; possibly TRBD1 for D (6 bases). The CDR3 consists of 16 residues. Germline values: CDR1 MNHEY, CDR2 SMNVEV (reference sequence). The germline V and J ends were trimmed by 2 bases and 5 bases, with 19 bases remaining between them.

V gene TRBV29-1 combines with J gene TRBJ2-7, with 8 bases identical to TRBD2. In germline, CDR1 is SQVTM, CDR2 ANQGSEA. V trimming: 7 bases; J trimming: 3 bases; junction bases outside the gene matches: 11. This CDR3 is built from 14 residues. Here the CDR3 DNA reads TGCAGCGCCGGGGGGGGCGGAGCGGACTACGAGCAGTACTTC. Amino acid sequence: CSAGGGGADYEQYF.